This record looks at one T cell receptor (beta chain) sequence and its context. This sample is part of a study of CD8 T cells in Susac syndrome. Sequencing of TCR beta, carried out with a high-throughput approach, was applied to CD8+ and CD4+ T cells from the blood. The multiple sclerosis control group was made up of treatment-naive patients with stable or active relapsing-remitting disease. TEMRA cells were FACS-enriched and CD8+ and CD4+ T cells negatively isolated. With random hexamers, roughly 0.45 to 1 ug RNA was reverse transcribed. TCRdb used MiXCR to reprocess the immunoSEQ multiplex PCR reads, holding one entry per CDR3 protein. The sample consists of 150,000 to 180,000 distinct CDR3 sequences, over 95% of them appearing once. The J segment lost 4 bases and the V segment lost 5 bases, leaving 12 bases of the junction unmatched. This CDR3 is built from 16 residues.

The sequencing sample was made of CD8+ T cells from PBMCs. The V call is TRBV12-3 or TRBV12-4, the J call TRBJ2-5; 8 nucleotides align to TRBD1. This clonotype was obtained from a human donor with multiple sclerosis. The CDR3 DNA is TGTGCCAGCAGTCCGGACAGGGACGCTTGGGGAGAGACCCAGTACTTC. Translating it yields CASSPDRDAWGETQYF.